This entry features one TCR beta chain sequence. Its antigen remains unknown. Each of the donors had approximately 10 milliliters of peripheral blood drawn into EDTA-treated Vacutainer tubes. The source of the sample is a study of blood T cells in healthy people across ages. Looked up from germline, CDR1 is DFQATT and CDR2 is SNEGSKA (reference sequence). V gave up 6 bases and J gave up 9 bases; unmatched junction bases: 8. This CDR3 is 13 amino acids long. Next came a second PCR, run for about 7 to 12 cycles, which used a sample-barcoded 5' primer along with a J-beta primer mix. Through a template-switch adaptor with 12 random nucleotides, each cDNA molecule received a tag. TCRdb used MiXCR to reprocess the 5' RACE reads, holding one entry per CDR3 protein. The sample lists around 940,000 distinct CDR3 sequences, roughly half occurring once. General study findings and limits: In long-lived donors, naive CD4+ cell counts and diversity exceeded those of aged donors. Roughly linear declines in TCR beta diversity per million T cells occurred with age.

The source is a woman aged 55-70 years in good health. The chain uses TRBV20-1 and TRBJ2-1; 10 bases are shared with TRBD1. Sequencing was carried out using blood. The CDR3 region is CSADRGLFGEQFF. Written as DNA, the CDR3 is TGCAGTGCCGACAGGGGGCTTTTCGGTGAGCAGTTCTTC.